This T cell receptor (beta chain) emerged from a study of blood T cell repertoires in COVID-19. CDR1 and CDR2 from the germline V gene are SGDLS and YYNGEE. V shed 3 bases, J shed 0 bases, and the junction held 9 bases outside the gene matches. The CDR3 is 16 amino acids. This table comes from immunoSEQ multiplex PCR, and its TCRdb copy is limited to in-frame clones, with some not included. Found here are some 150,000 clones, approximately 86% of them singletons; the top ten hold 2.4%. The genes are TRBV9 and TRBJ2-7, with 7 bases identical to TRBD2. The sequence derives from a woman in her seventies with acute or convalescent COVID-19. Sequencing used peripheral blood. The CDR3 bases are TGTGCCAGCAGCGCCCTCCAGCGGGGCCCCTCCTACGAGCAGTACTTC. Translated, it gives CASSALQRGPSYEQYF.